The 17 T cell receptor beta chains reported below all come from one sample, sequenced in a study of shared clonotypes between healthy human individuals. The assay was immunoSEQ multiplex PCR, and TCRdb's table has in-frame clones only and misses some. The top ten clones hold about 0.34% of a sample with more than 1.2 million clones, less than 99% of them seen once. Sequencing input: naive CD4+ T cells sorted from blood. Subset of the sample: CD45RA+ positively selected. These receptors all stem from a man aged 30 to 39 in good health.

The rearrangement links TRBV9 to TRBJ2-1, with 8 nucleotides matching TRBD1. Germline trimming cut 3 bases from V and 4 bases from J; bases unmatched to any gene: 9. Germline V gene lookup returns CDR1 SGDLS and CDR2 YYNGEE. The CDR3 length is 16 residues. The CDR3: CASSAFRDRPYNEQFF. In nucleotides, the CDR3 is TGTGCCAGCAGCGCGTTCCGGGACAGGCCATACAATGAGCAGTTCTTC.

V gene TRBV7-8 combines with J gene TRBJ1-4; D remains unclear. CDR1 is SGHVS and CDR2 is FQNEAQ in the germline V gene. The V end lost 5 bases, the J end lost 7 bases, and 14 bases lay between the germline ends. The CDR3 extends over 14 amino acids. CDR3 protein: CASSLNRGPEKLFF. The DNA for the CDR3 is TGTGCCAGCAGCCTCAATAGAGGCCCTGAAAAACTGTTTTTT.

This chain connects TRBV4-1 to TRBJ2-5, with D possibly TRBD2 on 6 matching bases. Germline V CDR1 and CDR2: MGHRA, YSYEKL. The CDR3 has 16 amino acids. The germline V and J ends were trimmed by 4 bases and 7 bases, with 22 bases remaining between them. The chain's CDR3 is CASSRGEGTSLGTQYF. In DNA form, the CDR3 reads TGCGCCAGCAGCCGCGGCGAAGGGACTTCGCTGGGGACCCAGTACTTC.

The chain uses TRBV10-1 and TRBJ1-1; 10 nucleotides align to TRBD1. Germline V CDR1 and CDR2: WNHNN, SYGVQD (reference sequence). The CDR3 extends over 14 amino acids. J was trimmed by 9 bases and V by 2 bases; bases with no gene match: 6. The CDR3 spells CASSENDRGQQAFF. DNA of the CDR3: TGCGCCAGCAGTGAGAATGACAGGGGGCAGCAAGCTTTCTTT.

The chain couples TRBV5-1 to TRBJ2-1, with 13 bases that match TRBD2. CDR1 SGHRS and CDR2 YFSETQ come from the germline V gene. The CDR3 consists of 16 residues. V lost 3 bases to trimming and J lost 2 bases; unmatched junction nucleotides: 2. DNA for the CDR3: TGCGCCAGCAGCTCGGGACTAGCGGGGACCTACAATGAGCAGTTCTTC. Its translation is CASSSGLAGTYNEQFF.

J is TRBJ1-3 and V is TRBV9, with 9 nucleotides matching TRBD1. V shed 0 bases and J 3 bases; nucleotides not matched to a gene: 7. Germline V gene sequence: CDR1 SGDLS, CDR2 YYNGEE. CDR3 length: 17 amino acids. CDR3 DNA sequence: TGTGCCAGCAGCGTAGAACCGACAGGGGGAGGTGGAAACACCATATATTTT. It is translated as CASSVEPTGGGGNTIYF.

The chain carries TRBV4-2 and TRBJ2-7; 7 nucleotides line up with TRBD2. The CDR3 spans 17 residues. Looked up from germline, CDR1 is LGHNA and CDR2 is YNFKEQ. V trimming: 0 bases; J trimming: 0 bases; junction bases outside the gene matches: 8. CDR3: CASSQELAGVPSYEQYF. CDR3 DNA sequence: TGTGCCAGCAGCCAAGAATTGGCGGGAGTACCCTCCTACGAGCAGTACTTC.

The gene calls are TRBV13 and TRBJ2-2; D is ambiguous. Deletions cut 5 bases from V and 3 bases from J, with 16 bases between. The CDR3 spans 16 residues. Germline V CDR1 and CDR2: PRHDT, FYEKMQ (reference sequence). The CDR3 loop reads CASSPVASSYTGELFF. The CDR3 nucleotides are TGTGCCAGCAGCCCAGTCGCTAGTTCGTACACCGGGGAGCTGTTTTTT. Full variable domain (rest looked up from reference TRBV13 and TRBJ2-2): AAGVIQSPRHLIKEKRETATLKCYPIPRHDTVYWYQQGPGQDPQFLISFYEKMQSDKGSIPDRFSAQQFSDYHSELNMSSLELGDSALYFCASSPVASSYTGELFFGEGSRLTVL.

The chain uses TRBV12-2 and TRBJ2-7; the listed D gene, TRBD2, was not tested against the DNA. TRBV12-2 is an annotated pseudogene. This CDR3 region has 11 residues. CDR3 in DNA: TGTGCAAGTCGCTCTCTCTACGAGCAGTACTTC. Translating it yields CASRSLYEQYF.

As DNA, the CDR3 is TGTGCCAGCAGGATTTCTACGGTCGCAGGGGATGCAGATACGCAGTATTTT. Its translation is CASRISTVAGDADTQYF. The V gene is TRBV11-2, the J gene TRBJ2-3; D is possibly TRBD1 (6 bases). The CDR3 extends over 17 amino acids. Trimming shortened V by 6 bases and J by 4 bases, and 23 bases separated the two germline ends. CDR1 and CDR2 from the germline V gene are SGHAT and FQNNGV.

The chain is built from TRBV29-1 and TRBJ2-3; D might be TRBD1 (5 bases). Germline CDR1 is SQVTM and CDR2 is ANQGSEA. V was pared by 7 bases and J by 5 bases, with 19 bases between. The CDR3 is 14 residues long. CDR3 residues: CSAVDRFTGDTQYF. The CDR3 DNA is TGCAGCGCCGTCGACAGATTCACGGGAGATACGCAGTATTTT.

This clone was recorded once. V gene TRBV9 combines with J gene TRBJ1-2; tentative D call: TRBD1 (5 bases). The CDR3 is made up of 13 amino acids. The V and J ends lost 3 bases and 3 bases respectively, with 9 bases between them. The germline V gene encodes CDR1 SGDLS and CDR2 YYNGEE. The CDR3 reads CASSERGDYGYTF. The CDR3 DNA is TGTGCCAGCAGCGAAAGGGGCGACTATGGCTACACCTTC.

Details on this clone: Other DNA sequences within the sample encode an identical CDR3. The chain is built from TRBV29-1 and TRBJ2-5; 8 bases map to TRBD1. Germline lookup yields CDR1 SQVTM and CDR2 ANQGSEA. J gave up 4 bases and V 3 bases, and 1 base lay outside the gene matches. CDR3 size: 12 residues. The DNA for the CDR3 is TGCAGCGTTGAGCAGGGGGCAGAGACCCAGTACTTC. Translating gives CSVEQGAETQYF.

The J gene is TRBJ2-1, the V gene TRBV5-4, with 9 bases fitting TRBD2. The J segment lost 6 bases and the V segment lost 0 bases, leaving 4 bases of the junction unmatched. The germline V gene has CDR1 SGHNT and CDR2 YYREEE (reference sequence). The CDR3 runs to 15 residues. The CDR3 spells CASSLGTSAGNEQFF. CDR3 nucleotides: TGTGCCAGCAGCTTGGGGACTAGCGCAGGCAATGAGCAGTTCTTC.

The chain couples TRBV30 to TRBJ2-2; D is uncertain. Germline CDR1 GTSNPN, CDR2 SVGIG (reference sequence). This CDR3 has 13 amino acids. The germline V and J ends were trimmed by 0 bases and 4 bases, with 6 bases remaining between them. Here the CDR3 reads CAWSVAPTGELFF. The CDR3 region has the DNA TGTGCCTGGAGTGTAGCTCCCACCGGGGAGCTGTTTTTT.

Comment on this clone: The CDR3 carries no conserved terminal phenylalanine or tryptophan, so it likely arises from a read error. No DNA is shown, since the ends of the CDR3 on it are uncertain; the CDR3 is the one TCRdb lists. This chain joins TRBV27 and TRBJ1-4. The CDR3 contains 10 residues when both ends are counted. Germline CDR1 MNHEY, CDR2 SMNVEV (reference sequence). CDR3 sequence reads: CASSSQTGRL.

The gene calls are TRBV5-6 and TRBJ1-5; D is ambiguous. Trimming cost V 3 bases and J 0 bases, with 7 bases left between them. The CDR3 length is 14 residues. Looked up from germline, CDR1 is SGHDT and CDR2 is YYEEEE. The CDR3 region is CASSSGFSNQPQHF. DNA of the CDR3: TGTGCCAGCAGCTCTGGGTTTAGCAATCAGCCCCAGCATTTT.